This passage covers 2 T cell receptor beta chains from one sample sequenced in a study of T cell responses to AZD1222 COVID-19 vaccine. TCRdb's copy holds only in-frame clones and misses some; the assay was immunoSEQ multiplex PCR. Of 180,000 or so clones listed, approximately 90% are singletons. The sample consisted of peripheral blood, taken 28 days after the second AZD1222 dose. The receptors were gathered from an adult who received the AZD1222 COVID-19 vaccine.

The genes are TRBV28 and TRBJ1-5; D uncertain. This CDR3 contains 14 residues. Germline CDR1 MDHEN, CDR2 SYDVKM. V dropped 6 bases and J dropped 4 bases, with 13 bases sitting between them. The CDR3 protein is CASSVSAANQPQHF. CDR3 in DNA: TGTGCCAGCAGCGTTTCGGCGGCAAATCAGCCCCAGCATTTT.

V and J are TRBV18 and TRBJ2-1, with D perhaps matching TRBD1 (6 bases). V lost 4 bases, J lost 5 bases, and 15 bases lay in between. The CDR3 is 15 residues long. Germline V gene lookup returns CDR1 KGHSH and CDR2 LQKENI. As DNA, the CDR3 is TGTGCCAGCTCACTACAGGGAGTCGACGACAATGAGCAGTTCTTC. It yields the protein CASSLQGVDDNEQFF.